One and the same sample provided the 17 T cell receptor beta chains below, sequenced in a study of PD-1 blockade in mismatch repair-deficient tumors. TCRdb keeps only in-frame clones here, not all; method: immunoSEQ multiplex PCR. Here the sample spans 130,000 or so clones, around 83% being singletons. This material consisted of peripheral blood, taken 44 weeks after starting pembrolizumab. The receptors shown here come from an adult with mismatch repair-deficient cancer.

Comments on this clone: Other DNA sequences within the sample encode an identical CDR3. This chain uses TRBV27 with TRBJ2-5; D unclear. The CDR3 length is 11 residues. Trimming shortened V by 2 bases and J by 5 bases, and 3 bases separated the two germline ends. CDR1 is MNHEY and CDR2 is SMNVEV in the germline V gene (reference sequence). The CDR3 region has the DNA TGTGCCAGCAGTTTAGGGGAGACCCAGTACTTC. Translated, it gives CASSLGETQYF.

The rearrangement uses TRBV4-1 and TRBJ2-7, with 12 bases fitting TRBD2. Germline CDR1 and CDR2: MGHRA and YSYEKL. CDR3 length: 13 amino acids. The trim removed 4 bases at V and 7 bases at J, leaving 2 bases unmatched. CDR3 DNA sequence: TGCGCCAGCAGCCCGACTAGCGGGAGTGAGCAGTACTTC. Translated, it gives CASSPTSGSEQYF.

V is TRBV5-4 and J is TRBJ2-5, with 9 positions matching TRBD1. V was pared by 4 bases and J by 5 bases, with 9 bases of the junction left unmatched. CDR1 SGHNT and CDR2 YYREEE come from the germline V gene (reference sequence). This CDR3 contains 15 residues. This CDR3 is CASSPGQGPRETQYF. The CDR3 bases are TGTGCCAGCAGCCCAGGACAGGGGCCGCGGGAGACCCAGTACTTC.

The chain recombines TRBV12-5 with TRBJ2-1, with 11 bases that match TRBD2. The CDR3 totals 17 residues. Trimming removed 1 base from V and 2 bases from J; junction bases left unmatched: 4. Germline V gene data show CDR1 as LGHNT and CDR2 as FRNRAP. CDR3 protein: CASGLALTSGTYNEQFF. In DNA, the CDR3 is TGTGCTAGTGGTTTGGCTCTGACTAGCGGGACCTACAATGAGCAGTTCTTC.

The V and J genes are TRBV6-6 and TRBJ1-4; 7 bases match TRBD1. The germline gives CDR1 MNHNY, CDR2 SVGAGI (reference sequence). The CDR3 contains 16 residues. Losses at the gene ends were 5 bases for V and 8 bases for J; bases not matched to a gene: 14. The CDR3 coding sequence is TGTGCCAGCAGTAGGGGGCCCGATGGTTCACGAGAAAAACTGTTTTTT. This translates into CASSRGPDGSREKLFF.

The gene calls are TRBV10-2 and TRBJ1-2; TRBD1 agrees at 10 bases. CDR1 and CDR2 (germline): WSHSY, SAAADI. The CDR3 is 15 residues long. V gave up 4 bases and J gave up 2 bases; unmatched junction bases: 4. The CDR3 DNA reads TGCGCCAGCAGTGCGTGGGACAGGGGAAACTATGGCTACACCTTC. Translated: CASSAWDRGNYGYTF.

The chain couples TRBV18 to TRBJ2-5, with a weak D call TRBD2 (5 bases). Trimming removed 2 bases at V and 3 bases at J, with 7 bases between. Germline lookup yields CDR1 KGHSH and CDR2 LQKENI. The CDR3 consists of 13 residues. DNA of the CDR3: TGTGCCAGCTCACCAATGAGGGAAGAGACCCAGTACTTC. Translating gives CASSPMREETQYF. Complete variable domain (other parts from reference TRBV18 and TRBJ2-5): NAGVMQNPRHLVRRRGQEARLRCSPMKGHSHVYWYRQLPEEGLKFMVYLQKENIIDESGMPKERFSAEFPKEGPSILRIQQVVRGDSAAYFCASSPMREETQYFGPGTRLLVL.

This chain's CDR3 is CASGLVGASAADTQYF. The CDR3 bases are TGTGCTAGTGGTTTGGTCGGCGCAAGCGCAGCAGATACGCAGTATTTT. The chain carries TRBV12-5 and TRBJ2-3; D gene uncertain. Trimming took 0 bases from V and 4 from J, leaving 14 bases between them. This CDR3 is 16 amino acids long. Germline V gives CDR1 LGHNT, CDR2 FRNRAP.

J is TRBJ2-4 and V is TRBV5-6; D ambiguous. Germline V CDR1 and CDR2: SGHDT, YYEEEE. Trimming removed 2 bases at V and 8 bases at J, with 17 bases between. The CDR3 extends over 15 amino acids. CDR3 region: CASSFSTAIVDIQYF. For the CDR3, the DNA is TGTGCCAGCAGCTTTAGTACAGCTATCGTTGACATTCAGTACTTC. Together with reference TRBV5-6 and TRBJ2-4, the CDR3 gives the full variable domain: DAGVTQSPTHLIKTRGQQVTLRCSPKSGHDTVSWYQQALGQGPQFIFQYYEEEERQRGNFPDRFSGHQFPNYSSELNVNALLLGDSALYLCASSFSTAIVDIQYFGAGTRLSVL.

The chain joins TRBV6-5 to TRBJ1-1; a possible D gene is TRBD1 (5 bases). The V end was cut by 0 bases, the J end by 10 bases, with 15 bases between. This CDR3 is 14 amino acids long. CDR1 is MNHEY and CDR2 is SVGAGI in the germline V gene. In DNA form, the CDR3 reads TGTGCCAGCAGTTACTCCACCGGGGCCTTTGGAGCTTTCTTT. The encoded protein is CASSYSTGAFGAFF.

This clone was observed a handful of times. The gene calls are TRBV7-9 and TRBJ2-3; 9 positions agree with TRBD2. The CDR3 covers 16 residues. J lost 4 bases, V lost 1 base, and 6 bases had no gene match. Germline CDR1 and CDR2: SEHNR and FQNEAQ (reference sequence). CDR3 in DNA: TGTGCCAGCAGCTTAGGACCTGGGACTAGCTCAGATACGCAGTATTTT. Translated, it gives CASSLGPGTSSDTQYF.

This clone was observed once. This CDR3 is CASSYSAGGPYNEQFF. The CDR3 DNA reads TGTGCCAGCAGTTACTCTGCAGGGGGGCCCTACAATGAGCAGTTCTTC. The rearrangement joins TRBV6-5 to TRBJ2-1; perhaps TRBD1 as D (7 bases). Germline V gene lookup returns CDR1 MNHEY and CDR2 SVGAGI. V lost 0 bases and J 2 bases, leaving 11 bases between the germline ends. The CDR3 length is 16 residues.

In its sample, this clone was seen once. The chain couples TRBV5-6 to TRBJ2-7; 10 bases align to TRBD2. This CDR3 spans 16 amino acids. With 3 bases clipped from V and 2 bases from J, the junction kept 8 bases outside the gene matches. From germline, CDR1 is SGHDT and CDR2 YYEEEE. The CDR3 DNA sequence: TGTGCCAGCAGCTGGACAACTAGCGGGGACACCTACGAGCAGTACTTC. Translated, it gives CASSWTTSGDTYEQYF.

The CDR3: CASSTQRLAGRFYEQYF. The CDR3 nucleotides read TGTGCCAGCAGCACTCAAAGACTAGCGGGAAGGTTCTACGAGCAGTACTTC. The gene calls are TRBV7-2 and TRBJ2-7; 11 positions match TRBD2. The CDR3 extends over 17 amino acids. With 5 bases clipped from V and 3 bases from J, the junction kept 12 bases outside the gene matches. The germline V gene has CDR1 SGHTA and CDR2 FQGNSA.

J is TRBJ2-5 and V is TRBV30, with D perhaps matching TRBD1 or TRBD2 (5 bases each). The V end was cut by 0 bases, the J end by 3 bases, with 11 bases between. Germline values: CDR1 GTSNPN, CDR2 SVGIG (reference sequence). The CDR3 extends over 14 amino acids. CDR3 sequence reads: CAWSVTGTEETQYF. The CDR3 coding sequence is TGTGCCTGGAGTGTTACGGGGACGGAAGAGACCCAGTACTTC.

The chain joins TRBV7-8 to TRBJ2-6; perhaps TRBD1 as D (6 bases). Per germline, CDR1 SGHVS and CDR2 FQNEAQ. The CDR3 has 18 residues. V gave up 5 bases and J gave up 0 bases, with 17 bases separating them. CDR3 sequence (DNA): TGTGCCAGCAGCCCAAGAATAACAGGGTCCTCTGGGGCCAACGTCCTGACTTTC. Its translation: CASSPRITGSSGANVLTF.

The DNA for the CDR3 is TGCGCCAGCAGCTTGGGACTAGCGGGAGGGCCAGATACGCAGTATTTT. It translates to CASSLGLAGGPDTQYF. This sequence joins TRBV5-1 and TRBJ2-3; 14 bases align to TRBD2. Per germline, CDR1 SGHRS and CDR2 YFSETQ. This CDR3 is built from 16 residues. After removal of 0 bases from V and 4 bases from J, the junction contained 1 base not matched to a gene. Variable domain in full (rest from reference TRBV5-1 and TRBJ2-3): KAGVTQTPRYLIKTRGQQVTLSCSPISGHRSVSWYQQTPGQGLQFLFEYFSETQRNKGNFPGRFSGRQFSNSRSEMNVSTLELGDSALYLCASSLGLAGGPDTQYFGPGTRLTVL.